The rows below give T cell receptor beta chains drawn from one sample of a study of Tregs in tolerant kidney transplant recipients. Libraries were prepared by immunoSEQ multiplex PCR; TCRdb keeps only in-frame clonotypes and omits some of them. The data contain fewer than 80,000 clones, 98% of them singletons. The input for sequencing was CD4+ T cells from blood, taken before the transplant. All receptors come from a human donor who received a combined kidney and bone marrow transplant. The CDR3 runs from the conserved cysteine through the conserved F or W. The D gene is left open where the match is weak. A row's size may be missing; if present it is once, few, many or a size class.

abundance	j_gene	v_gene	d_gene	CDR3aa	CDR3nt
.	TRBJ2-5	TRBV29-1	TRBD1	CSVSGQGPGTQYF	TGCAGCGTTTCGGGACAGGGTCCAGGGACCCAGTACTTC
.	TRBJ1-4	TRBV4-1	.	CASSQEGHTNEKLFF	TGCGCCAGCAGCCAAGAGGGGCACACTAATGAAAAACTGTTTTTT
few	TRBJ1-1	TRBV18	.	CASSPLTGLTEAFF	TGTGCCAGCTCACCGCTTACAGGTTTAACTGAAGCTTTCTTT
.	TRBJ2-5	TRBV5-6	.	CASSSTGHREETQYF	TGTGCCAGCAGCTCCACGGGACACCGCGAGGAGACCCAGTACTTC
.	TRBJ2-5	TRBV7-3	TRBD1	CASSLTAGGQTQYF	TGTGCCAGCAGCTTAACCGCAGGGGGACAGACCCAGTACTTC
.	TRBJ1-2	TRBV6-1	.	CASSRRGYTF	TGTGCCAGCAGTCGCCGGGGCTACACCTTC
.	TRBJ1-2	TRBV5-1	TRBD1	CASSYTPGQGNGYTF	TGCGCCAGCAGCTACACACCGGGACAGGGAAATGGCTACACCTTC
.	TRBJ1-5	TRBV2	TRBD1	CASSATGTDQPQHF	TGTGCCAGCAGCGCGACAGGGACCGATCAGCCCCAGCATTTT
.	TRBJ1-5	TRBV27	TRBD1	CASSSQGLGQPQHF	TGTGCCAGCAGTTCACAGGGGCTTGGGCAGCCCCAGCATTTT
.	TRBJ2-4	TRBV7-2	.	CASRGLDKNIQYF	TGTGCCAGCCGGGGACTCGACAAAAACATTCAGTACTTC
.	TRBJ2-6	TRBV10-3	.	CAISESQGRHQSGANVLTF	TGTGCCATCAGTGAGTCACAGGGACGGCATCAATCTGGGGCCAACGTCCTGACTTTC
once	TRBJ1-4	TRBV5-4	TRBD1	CASSLWIGGDSNEKLFF	TGTGCCAGCAGCTTGTGGATCGGGGGGGACAGTAATGAAAAACTGTTTTTT
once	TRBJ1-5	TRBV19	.	CASSIIPPGNQPQHF	TGTGCCAGTAGTATAATTCCCCCCGGGAATCAGCCCCAGCATTTT
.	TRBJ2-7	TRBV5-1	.	CASSWVDSSYEQYF	TGCGCCAGCAGCTGGGTCGACAGTTCCTACGAGCAGTACTTC
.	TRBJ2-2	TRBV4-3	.	CASSQDSSGELFF	TGCGCCAGCAGCCAAGATTCTTCCGGGGAGCTGTTTTTT
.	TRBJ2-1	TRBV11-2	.	CASSFGARHNEQFF	TGTGCCAGCAGCTTCGGTGCCAGGCACAATGAGCAGTTCTTC
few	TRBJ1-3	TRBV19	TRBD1	CASSRGQSSGNTIYF	TGTGCCAGTAGTAGGGGACAGAGCTCTGGAAACACCATATATTTT
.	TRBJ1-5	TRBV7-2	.	CASSLAGGGAGSNQPQHF	TGTGCCAGCAGCTTAGCAGGTGGTGGAGCGGGGAGCAATCAGCCCCAGCATTTT
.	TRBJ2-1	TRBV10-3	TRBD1	CAISEMGQGTAYNEQFF	TGTGCCATCAGTGAGATGGGACAGGGGACGGCCTACAATGAGCAGTTCTTC
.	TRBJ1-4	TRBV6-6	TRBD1	CASRGQGSPNEKLFF	TGTGCCAGCAGGGGACAGGGTTCACCTAATGAAAAACTGTTTTTT
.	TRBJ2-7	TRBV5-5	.	CASSLGADLSYEQYF	TGTGCCAGCAGCTTGGGAGCGGACCTCTCCTACGAGCAGTACTTC
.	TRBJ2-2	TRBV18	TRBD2	CASSISGGASPGELFF	TGTGCCAGCTCAATCTCCGGGGGGGCGTCCCCCGGGGAGCTGTTTTTT
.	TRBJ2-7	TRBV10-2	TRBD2	CASSEWVAGEQYF	TGCGCCAGCAGTGAATGGGTAGCGGGCGAGCAGTACTTC
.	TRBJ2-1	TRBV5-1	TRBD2	CASSLLAGANNEQFF	TGCGCCAGTTCCCTACTAGCGGGAGCCAACAATGAGCAGTTCTTC
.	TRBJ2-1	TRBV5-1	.	CASSLFSPGENEQFF	TGCGCCAGCAGCTTGTTTTCCCCAGGGGAAAATGAGCAGTTCTTC
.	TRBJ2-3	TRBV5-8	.	CASSLKQGYTDTQYF	TGTGCCAGCAGCTTGAAACAGGGATACACAGATACGCAGTATTTT
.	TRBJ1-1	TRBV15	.	CATSIGVRTEAFF	TGTGCCACCAGCATAGGGGTGCGCACTGAAGCTTTCTTT
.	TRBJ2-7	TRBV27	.	CASSHSDRINEQYF	TGTGCCAGCAGCCATTCCGACAGGATCAACGAGCAGTACTTC
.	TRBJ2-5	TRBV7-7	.	CASSRLNILTQGETQYF	TGTGCCAGCAGCCGCCTAAATATACTCACCCAGGGGGAGACCCAGTACTTC
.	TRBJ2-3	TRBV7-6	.	CASSSPAGRSTDTQYF	TGTGCCAGCAGCTCCCCGGCGGGGAGGAGCACAGATACGCAGTATTTT
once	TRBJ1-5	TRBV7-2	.	CASSLTENQPQHF	TGTGCCAGCAGCTTGACGGAGAATCAGCCCCAGCATTTT
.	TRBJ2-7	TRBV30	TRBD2	CAWSVTSGSLGSYEQYF	TGTGCCTGGAGTGTAACTAGCGGTTCCTTGGGCTCCTACGAGCAGTACTTC
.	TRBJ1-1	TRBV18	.	CASSPGVGAEAFF	TGTGCCAGCTCTCCAGGGGTAGGGGCTGAAGCTTTCTTT
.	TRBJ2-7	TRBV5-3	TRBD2	CARSLGLASSYEQYF	TGTGCCAGAAGCTTGGGACTAGCCAGCTCCTACGAGCAGTACTTC
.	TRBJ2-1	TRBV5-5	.	CASSYLTGGYEQFF	TGTGCCAGCAGCTACTTGACTGGGGGGTATGAGCAGTTCTTC
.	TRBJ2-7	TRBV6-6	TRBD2	CASTSGGDGYEQYF	TGTGCCAGCACGAGCGGGGGGGACGGCTACGAGCAGTACTTC
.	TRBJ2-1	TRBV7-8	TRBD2	CASSYQRGSYNEQFF	TGTGCCAGCAGCTATCAGCGGGGCTCCTACAATGAGCAGTTCTTC
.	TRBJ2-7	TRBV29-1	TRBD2	CSATGTSGYEQYF	TGCAGCGCTACCGGGACTAGCGGCTACGAGCAGTACTTC
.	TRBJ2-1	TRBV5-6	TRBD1	CASSFDRGESSYNEQFF	TGTGCCAGCAGCTTCGACAGGGGAGAAAGCTCCTACAATGAGCAGTTCTTC
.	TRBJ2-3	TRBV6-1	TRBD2	CASSEAAAGGGNTQYF	TGTGCCAGCAGTGAAGCAGCAGCGGGAGGTGGAAATACGCAGTATTTT
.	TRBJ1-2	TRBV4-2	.	CASSQDFISGDYGYTF	TGTGCCAGCAGCCAAGATTTCATAAGCGGGGACTATGGCTACACCTTC
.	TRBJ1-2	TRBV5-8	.	CASSLQNPGYTF	TGTGCCAGCAGCCTGCAGAACCCTGGCTACACCTTC
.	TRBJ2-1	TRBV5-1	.	CASSPPWTFNEQFF	TGCGCCAGCAGCCCCCCGTGGACTTTCAATGAGCAGTTCTTC
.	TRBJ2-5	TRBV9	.	CASSVVGVGETQYF	TGTGCCAGCAGCGTAGTCGGGGTAGGCGAGACCCAGTACTTC
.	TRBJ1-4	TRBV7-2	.	CASSPFAANEKLFF	TGTGCCAGCAGCCCCTTCGCGGCTAATGAAAAACTGTTTTTT
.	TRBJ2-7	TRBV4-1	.	CASSQSAATSPWEQYF	TGCGCCAGCAGCCAATCGGCGGCCACCAGTCCTTGGGAGCAGTACTTC
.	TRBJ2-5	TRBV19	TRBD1	CASSITGDEETQYF	TGTGCCAGTAGTATAACAGGGGACGAAGAGACCCAGTACTTC
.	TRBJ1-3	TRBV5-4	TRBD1	CASSVPGQGFTPEYF	TGTGCCAGCAGCGTACCGGGACAGGGGTTTACCCCCGAATATTTT
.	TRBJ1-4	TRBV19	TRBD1	CASSLTGSNEKLFF	TGTGCCAGTAGCCTGACAGGGTCTAATGAAAAACTGTTTTTT
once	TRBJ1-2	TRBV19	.	CASVGGEGGGYTF	TGTGCCTCCGTCGGGGGAGAGGGGGGGGGCTACACCTTC
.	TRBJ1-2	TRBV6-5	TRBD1	CASSYGMTGIYGYTF	TGTGCCAGCAGTTACGGGATGACAGGGATCTATGGCTACACCTTC
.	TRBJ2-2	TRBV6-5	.	CARLIRGTGELFF	TGTGCCAGACTTATTAGAGGAACCGGGGAGCTGTTTTTT
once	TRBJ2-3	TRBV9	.	CASSVVGNRRTDTQYF	TGTGCCAGCAGCGTAGTAGGAAACAGAAGAACGGATACGCAGTATTTT
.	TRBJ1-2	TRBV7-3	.	CASSLGEGYGYTF	TGTGCCAGCAGCTTGGGCGAGGGCTATGGCTACACCTTC
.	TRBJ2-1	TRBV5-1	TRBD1	CASSLDRGPEQFF	TGCGCCAGCAGCTTGGACAGGGGGCCTGAGCAGTTCTTC
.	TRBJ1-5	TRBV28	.	CASSPGDRGQPQHF	TGTGCCAGCAGTCCAGGGGATCGGGGTCAGCCCCAGCATTTT
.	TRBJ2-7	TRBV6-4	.	CASSDSFEPYKYGHLNEQYF	TGTGCCAGCAGTGACTCTTTCGAACCCTACAAATATGGGCATCTGAACGAGCAGTACTTC
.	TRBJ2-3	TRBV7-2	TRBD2	CASSLGGLEVDTQYF	TGTGCCAGCAGCTTAGGAGGACTAGAGGTTGATACGCAGTATTTT
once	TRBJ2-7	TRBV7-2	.	CASNIQGFRYEQYF	TGTGCCAGCAACATTCAGGGGTTTAGGTACGAGCAGTACTTC